This T cell receptor beta chain was obtained from a study of blood T cells in healthy people across ages. Background on the study: Per two T cells, about one barcoded beta molecule was captured through template switching.

Peripheral blood samples of around 9.3 milliliters were drawn from each donor. Each sample yielded at least 6 million isolated PBMCs. As for this clonotype: Its antigen is unidentified.

Sample-barcoded 5' priming and a J-beta primer mix drove a second PCR of about 7 to 11 cycles. TCRdb recomputed calls from the 5' RACE reads with MiXCR, one row per CDR3 protein. The data show 1.5 million to 1.8 million distinct CDR3 sequences, 35% to 45% seen once. J gave up 2 bases and V 5 bases, and 11 bases lay outside the gene matches. Germline CDR1 is SEHNR and CDR2 is FQNEAQ (reference sequence). The CDR3 has 17 residues. Study results and caveats: More naive CD4+ cells and higher diversity were found in long-lived than in aged donors.

The specimen was blood. This TCR was recovered from a woman under 30 in good health. The chain employs TRBV7-9 and TRBJ2-5, with 10 bases fitting TRBD2. CDR3 coding DNA: TGTGCCAGCAGCCCCCCACTAGCGGGGCAATGGCAAGAGACCCAGTACTTC. It specifies CASSPPLAGQWQETQYF.